The TCR beta chain under discussion was sequenced for a study of blood T cells in healthy people across ages (dated by TCRdb to 2013 to 2016). With respect to the entire study: Template switching captured roughly one uniquely barcoded TCR beta cDNA molecule per two T cells in model experiments. To track age-related changes in TCR beta repertoire diversity, the study relied on deep sequencing normalized with unique cDNA molecular identifiers. Four age groups were formed from the donors: young (average around 15 years), middle-aged (approximately 40), aged (62) and long-lived (less than 85). To avoid experimental bias, donors of different ages were randomly spread across the sequencing lanes. For two donors (one aged 18 to 30 and one aged 80 or older), the study analyzed two additional independent replicas of 1 million unique cDNA reads from the same blood draw.

The donors were 40 or so Caucasian individuals from Russia, aged roughly 6 to 100 years, who were systemically healthy. Roughly 10 milliliters of peripheral blood were drawn from each donor into EDTA-treated Vacutainer tubes. PBMCs were isolated by Ficoll-Paque density-gradient centrifugation, with at least 7 million obtained per sample. Total RNA, at least 5 micrograms per sample, was extracted from PBMCs with Trizol reagent. Naive CD45RAhigh/CD27high T cell percentages were measured by flow cytometry on a PBMC aliquot from every donor. The CDR3 has 14 amino acids, counting the end cysteine and phenylalanine. Only the CDR3 part of the read is kept: 42 bases, read in frame from the first base. V sheds 5 bases and J sheds 6 bases, leaving 16 bases between their ends. CDR1 and CDR2, per the germline V gene (reference sequence), are SEHNR and FQNEAQ. This clonotype showed up many times. Its specific antigen is unknown. Per-nucleotide qualities are absent, and no much larger clonotype sits a single base away.

The library was generated by 5' RACE. Data came from an Illumina HiSeq 2500. The second PCR ran for roughly 7 to 11 cycles and used a J-beta primer mix along with a sample-barcoded 5' primer. A unique molecular identifier was introduced onto each TCR beta cDNA molecule by a template-switch 5' adaptor carrying 12 random nucleotides. At least 2.5 million CDR3-containing paired-end reads were obtained from each sample. First-strand cDNA was synthesized from all RNA with the Mint cDNA synthesis kit, primed by a TRBC-specific oligonucleotide. Following uracil-DNA glycosylase treatment, a first 18-cycle PCR with universal primers M1SS and BC2_uni_R was performed on all cDNA. In the source study's methods: For normalization, 1 million high-quality reads, each with a distinct molecular identifier, were randomly selected from each sample. Instead of being binned into consensus sequences, reads that shared molecular identifiers were thrown out. MiTCR, with a Q25 quality threshold and the strictest error-elimination algorithm, was used for CDR3 identification, clonotype clustering and error correction. A nonparametric unseen species model with Euler transformation was used to estimate lower-bound total TCR beta diversity. The public reads were reprocessed in TCRdb via fastp at Q25 and MiXCR, keeping in-frame beta chains. CDR3 protein duplicates are merged, each entry listing the most common genes and DNA. The V and J calls and clone size come from TCRdb's table, not from the authors' own analysis. This sample gives about 730,000 distinct CDR3 sequences in total; roughly 45% of them show up just once. The ten largest clones take up roughly 20% of the sample.

General conclusions and limits of the study: Since profiling was done on bulk unsorted PBMCs, naive and antigen-experienced compartments could not be conclusively compared. Because donor CMV infection status was unknown, age-related changes in expanded clonotypes were potentially confounded. Estimates of total diversity based on one million sequenced T cells were regarded as lower bounds and as underestimates. The long-lived group showed more naive CD4+ T cells, fewer expanded clones and increased TCR diversity than the aged group, suggesting age selection. A strong correlation was found between observed TCR beta diversity and the percentage of naive T cells measured by flow cytometry. Observed TCR beta diversity per million T cells fell roughly linearly with age, and a significant reduction was already apparent by age around 39.

The receptor was derived from a woman in her sixties in good health. The rearranged chain carries TRBV7-9 and TRBJ1-1, and the D gene may be TRBD1, 5 bases matching. Sequencing input: blood. The nucleotide sequence is given as TGTGCCAGCAGCCTCGAGAGGGGAGAGGCTGAAGCTTTCTTT. Its coded protein is CASSLERGEAEAFF.